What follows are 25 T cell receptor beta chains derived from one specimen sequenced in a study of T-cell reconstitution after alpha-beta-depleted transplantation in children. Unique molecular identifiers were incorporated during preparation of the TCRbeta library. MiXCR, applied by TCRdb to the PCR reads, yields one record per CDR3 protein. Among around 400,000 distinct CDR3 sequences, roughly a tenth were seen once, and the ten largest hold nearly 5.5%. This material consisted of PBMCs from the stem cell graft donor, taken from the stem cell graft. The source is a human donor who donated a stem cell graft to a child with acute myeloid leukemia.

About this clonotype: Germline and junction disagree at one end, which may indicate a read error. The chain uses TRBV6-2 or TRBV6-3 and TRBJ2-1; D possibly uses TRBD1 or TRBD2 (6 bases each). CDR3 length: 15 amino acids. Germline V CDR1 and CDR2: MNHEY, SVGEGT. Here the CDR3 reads CASRIIRGRYNKQFF. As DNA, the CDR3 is TGTGCCAGCAGGATTATAAGGGGGAGGTACAATAAGCAGTTCTTC.

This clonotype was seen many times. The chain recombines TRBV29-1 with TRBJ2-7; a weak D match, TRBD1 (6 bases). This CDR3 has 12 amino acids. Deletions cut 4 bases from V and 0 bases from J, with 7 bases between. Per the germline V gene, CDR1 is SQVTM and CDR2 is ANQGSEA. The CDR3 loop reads CSVGQDSYEQYF. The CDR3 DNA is TGCAGCGTTGGACAGGACTCCTACGAGCAGTACTTC.

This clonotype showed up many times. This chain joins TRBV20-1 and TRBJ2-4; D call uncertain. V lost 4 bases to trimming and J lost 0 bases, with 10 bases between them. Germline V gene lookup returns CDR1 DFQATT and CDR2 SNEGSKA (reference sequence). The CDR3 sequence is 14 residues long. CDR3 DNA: TGCAGTGCTAACCCCAACCTAGCCAAAAACATTCAGTACTTC. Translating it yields CSANPNLAKNIQYF.

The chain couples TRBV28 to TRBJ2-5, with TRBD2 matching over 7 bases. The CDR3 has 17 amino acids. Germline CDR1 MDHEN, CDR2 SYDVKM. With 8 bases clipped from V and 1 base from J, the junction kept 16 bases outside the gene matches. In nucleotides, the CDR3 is TGTGCCAGCCGAAAAGGTGGGCTAGCGGCTTCCCAAGAGACCCAGTACTTC. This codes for CASRKGGLAASQETQYF.

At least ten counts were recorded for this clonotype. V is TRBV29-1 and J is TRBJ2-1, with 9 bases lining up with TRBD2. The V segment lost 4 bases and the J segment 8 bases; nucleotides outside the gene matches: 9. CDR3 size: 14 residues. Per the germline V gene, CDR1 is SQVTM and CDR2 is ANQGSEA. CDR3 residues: CSVGEASGKHEQFF. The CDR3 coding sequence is TGCAGCGTTGGGGAGGCTAGCGGGAAACATGAGCAGTTCTTC.

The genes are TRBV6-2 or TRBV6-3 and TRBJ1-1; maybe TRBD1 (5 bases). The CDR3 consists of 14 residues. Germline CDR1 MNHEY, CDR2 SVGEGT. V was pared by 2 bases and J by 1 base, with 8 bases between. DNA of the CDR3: TGTGCCAGCAGTTACGAGGGGAAGAACACTGAAGCTTTCTTT. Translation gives CASSYEGKNTEAFF.

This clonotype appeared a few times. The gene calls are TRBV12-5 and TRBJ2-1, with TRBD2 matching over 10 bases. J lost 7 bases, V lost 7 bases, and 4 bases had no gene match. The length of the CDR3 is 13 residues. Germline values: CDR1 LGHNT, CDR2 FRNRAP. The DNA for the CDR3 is TGTGCTAGTGAGCGGGAGGGAGTTAATGAGCAGTTCTTC. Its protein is CASEREGVNEQFF.

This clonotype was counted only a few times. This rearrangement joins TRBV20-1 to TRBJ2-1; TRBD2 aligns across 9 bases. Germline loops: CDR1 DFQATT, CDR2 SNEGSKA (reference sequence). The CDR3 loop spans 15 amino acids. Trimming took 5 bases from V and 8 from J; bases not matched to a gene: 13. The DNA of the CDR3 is TGCAGTGCTTCCACTCCGGGACTAGCTAAATATGAGCAGTTCTTC. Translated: CSASTPGLAKYEQFF.

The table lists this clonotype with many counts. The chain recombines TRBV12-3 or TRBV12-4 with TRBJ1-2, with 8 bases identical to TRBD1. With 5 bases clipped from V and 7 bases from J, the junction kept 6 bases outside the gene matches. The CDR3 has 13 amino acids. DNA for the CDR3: TGTGCCAGCAGTGAGGGCAGGGGGCTTGGCTACACCTTC. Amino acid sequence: CASSEGRGLGYTF.

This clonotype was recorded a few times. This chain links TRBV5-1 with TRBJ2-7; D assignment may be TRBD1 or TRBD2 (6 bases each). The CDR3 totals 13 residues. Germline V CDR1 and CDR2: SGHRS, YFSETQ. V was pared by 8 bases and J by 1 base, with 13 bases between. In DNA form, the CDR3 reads TGCGCCAGGGGGGCAGGAGGGTCCTACGAGCAGTACTTC. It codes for CARGAGGSYEQYF. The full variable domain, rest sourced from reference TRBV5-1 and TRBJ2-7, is KAGVTQTPRYLIKTRGQQVTLSCSPISGHRSVSWYQQTPGQGLQFLFEYFSETQRNKGNFPGRFSGRQFSNSRSEMNVSTLELGDSALYLCARGAGGSYEQYFGPGTRLTVT.

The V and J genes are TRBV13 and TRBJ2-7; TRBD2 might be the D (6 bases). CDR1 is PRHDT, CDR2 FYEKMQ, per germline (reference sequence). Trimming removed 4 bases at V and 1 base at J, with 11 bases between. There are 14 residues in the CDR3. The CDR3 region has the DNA TGTGCCAGCAGCTCCGGGAGCCGTTCCTACGAGCAGTACTTC. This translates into CASSSGSRSYEQYF.

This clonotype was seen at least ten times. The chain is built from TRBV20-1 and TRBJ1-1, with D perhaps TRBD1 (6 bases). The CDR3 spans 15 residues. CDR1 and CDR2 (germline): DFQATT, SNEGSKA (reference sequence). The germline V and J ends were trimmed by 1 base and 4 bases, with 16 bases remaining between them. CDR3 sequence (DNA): TGCAGTGCTAGAGCCCTACAGGGTTCGGGCACTGAAGCTTTCTTT. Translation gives CSARALQGSGTEAFF.

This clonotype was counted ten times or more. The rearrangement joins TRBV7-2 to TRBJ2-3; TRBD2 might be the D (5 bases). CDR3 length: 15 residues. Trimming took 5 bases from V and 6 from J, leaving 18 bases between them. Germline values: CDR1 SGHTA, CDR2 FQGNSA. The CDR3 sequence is CASSLRTRQHDTQYF. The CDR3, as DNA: TGTGCCAGCAGCCTGCGGACTCGACAACACGATACGCAGTATTTT. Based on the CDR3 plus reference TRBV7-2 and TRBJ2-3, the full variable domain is GAGVSQSPSNKVTEKGKDVELRCDPISGHTALYWYRQSLGQGLEFLIYFQGNSAPDKSGLPSDRFSAERTGGSVSTLTIQRTQQEDSAVYLCASSLRTRQHDTQYFGPGTRLTVL.

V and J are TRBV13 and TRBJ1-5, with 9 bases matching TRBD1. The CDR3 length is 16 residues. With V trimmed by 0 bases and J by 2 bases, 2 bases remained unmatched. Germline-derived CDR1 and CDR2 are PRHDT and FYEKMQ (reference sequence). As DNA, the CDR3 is TGTGCCAGCAGCTTAGGGTGGGACAGGGGCAATCAGCCCCAGCATTTT. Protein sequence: CASSLGWDRGNQPQHF.

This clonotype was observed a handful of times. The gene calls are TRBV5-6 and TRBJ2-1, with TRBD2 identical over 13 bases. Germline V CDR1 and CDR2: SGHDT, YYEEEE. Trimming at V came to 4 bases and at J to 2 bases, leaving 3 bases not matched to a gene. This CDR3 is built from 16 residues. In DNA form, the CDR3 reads TGTGCCAGCAGCCGAGGGACTAGCGGGACCTACAATGAGCAGTTCTTC. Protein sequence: CASSRGTSGTYNEQFF.

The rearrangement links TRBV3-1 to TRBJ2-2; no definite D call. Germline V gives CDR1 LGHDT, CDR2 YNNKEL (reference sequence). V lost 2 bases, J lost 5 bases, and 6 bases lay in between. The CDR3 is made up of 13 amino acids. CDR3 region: CASSQHTTGELFF. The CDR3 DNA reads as TGTGCCAGCAGCCAACATACGACCGGGGAGCTGTTTTTT.

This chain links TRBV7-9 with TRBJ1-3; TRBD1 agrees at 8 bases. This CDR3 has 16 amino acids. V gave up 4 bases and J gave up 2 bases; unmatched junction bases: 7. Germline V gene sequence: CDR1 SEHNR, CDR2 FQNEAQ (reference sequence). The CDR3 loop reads CASSSEQGVAGNTIYF. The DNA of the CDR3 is TGTGCCAGCAGCTCTGAACAGGGGGTCGCTGGAAACACCATATATTTT.

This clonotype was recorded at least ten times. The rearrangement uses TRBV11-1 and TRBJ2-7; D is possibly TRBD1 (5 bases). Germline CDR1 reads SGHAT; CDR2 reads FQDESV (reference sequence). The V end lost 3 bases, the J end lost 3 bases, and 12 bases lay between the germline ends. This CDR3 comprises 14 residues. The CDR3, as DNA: TGTGCCAGCAGCTTCGCCAGGGATGGCTACGAGCAGTACTTC. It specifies CASSFARDGYEQYF.

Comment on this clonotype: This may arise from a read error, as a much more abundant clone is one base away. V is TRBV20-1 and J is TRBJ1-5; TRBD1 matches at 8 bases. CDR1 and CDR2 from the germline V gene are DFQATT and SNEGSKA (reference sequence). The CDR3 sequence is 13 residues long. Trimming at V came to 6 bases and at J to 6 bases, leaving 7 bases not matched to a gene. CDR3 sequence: CSARDRTSQPQHF. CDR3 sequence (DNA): TGCAGTGCGAGGGACAGGACAAGTCAGCCCCAGCATTTT.

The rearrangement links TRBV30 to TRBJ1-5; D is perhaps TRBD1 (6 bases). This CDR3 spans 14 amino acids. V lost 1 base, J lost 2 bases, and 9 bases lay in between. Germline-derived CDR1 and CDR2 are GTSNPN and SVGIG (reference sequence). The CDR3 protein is CAWSAGGGNQPQHF. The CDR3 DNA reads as TGTGCCTGGAGTGCGGGGGGCGGCAATCAGCCCCAGCATTTT.

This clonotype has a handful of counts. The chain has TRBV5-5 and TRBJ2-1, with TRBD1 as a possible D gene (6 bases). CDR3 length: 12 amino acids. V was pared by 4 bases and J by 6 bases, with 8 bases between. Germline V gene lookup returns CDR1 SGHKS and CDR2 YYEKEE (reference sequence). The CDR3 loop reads CASSPDSNEQFF. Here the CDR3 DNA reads TGTGCCAGCAGCCCGGACAGCAATGAGCAGTTCTTC.

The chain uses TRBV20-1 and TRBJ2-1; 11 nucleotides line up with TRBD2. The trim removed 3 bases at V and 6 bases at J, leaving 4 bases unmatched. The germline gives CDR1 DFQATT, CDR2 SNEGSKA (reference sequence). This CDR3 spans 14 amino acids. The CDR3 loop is CSASTSGGVNEQFF. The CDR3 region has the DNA TGCAGTGCTAGTACTAGCGGGGGAGTCAATGAGCAGTTCTTC.

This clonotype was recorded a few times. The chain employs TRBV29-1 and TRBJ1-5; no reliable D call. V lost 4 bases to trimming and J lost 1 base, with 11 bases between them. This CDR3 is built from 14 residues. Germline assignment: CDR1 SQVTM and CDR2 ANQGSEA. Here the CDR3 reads CSVAWTDSNQPQHF. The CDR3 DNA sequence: TGCAGCGTTGCGTGGACCGACAGCAATCAGCCCCAGCATTTT. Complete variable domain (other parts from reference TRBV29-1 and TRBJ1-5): SAVISQKPSRDICQRGTSLTIQCQVDSQVTMMFWYRQQPGQSLTLIATANQGSEATYESGFVIDKFPISRPNLTFSTLTVSNMSPEDSSIYLCSVAWTDSNQPQHFGDGTRLSIL.

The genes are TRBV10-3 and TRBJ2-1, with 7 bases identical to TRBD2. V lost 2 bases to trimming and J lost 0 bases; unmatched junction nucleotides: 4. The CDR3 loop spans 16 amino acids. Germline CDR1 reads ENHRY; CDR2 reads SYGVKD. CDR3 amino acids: CAISEVGGSSYNEQFF. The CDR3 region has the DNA TGTGCCATCAGTGAGGTGGGCGGGAGCTCCTACAATGAGCAGTTCTTC.

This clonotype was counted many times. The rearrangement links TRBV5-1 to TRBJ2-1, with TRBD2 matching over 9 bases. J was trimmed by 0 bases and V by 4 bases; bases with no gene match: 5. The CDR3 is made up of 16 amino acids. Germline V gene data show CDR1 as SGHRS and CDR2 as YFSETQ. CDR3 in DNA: TGCGCCAGCAGCCCAGGACTAGCGAGCTCCTACAATGAGCAGTTCTTC. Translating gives CASSPGLASSYNEQFF.